The TCR beta chain described here comes from a study of blood T cell repertoires in COVID-19 (dated by TCRdb to the early 2020s). Regarding the complete study: Samples from collaborators originated in the United States, Italy and Spain and spanned both the acute and convalescent phases of COVID-19. The samples were drawn from the first 160 participants of the ongoing ImmuneRACE study and from 950 to 1,500 subjects provided by 6 global collaborators. The repertoires were released in a freely available public database intended as a resource for research on the immune response to SARS-CoV-2. Subjects who had been exposed to COVID-19, were actively infected with it, or had recovered from it provided the deeply sampled blood TCRbeta repertoires that made up the dataset. Where HLA class I and class II types were available, the types were taken from metadata supplied by the sample provider, not from assay-based typing. The material from the prospective study consisted of cDNA or gDNA derived from T cells, B-cell-depleted T cells, or PBMCs. Nearly every sample came with metadata listing a de-identified subject ID, COVID-19 status, age in years and sex.

One collaborating source in Seattle enrolled patients while the patients were actively infected and followed the patients over time throughout the course of disease. Collaborating institutions collected whole blood in K2EDTA tubes following their own protocols. For TCRbeta analysis, collaborator samples were shipped as frozen whole blood, as isolated PBMCs, or as DNA extracted from either sample type. Results the study describes overall, beyond this receptor: The quantity of clinical and demographic metadata differed by source and by participant and was supplied without curation.

The germline V gene supplies CDR1 SGDLS and CDR2 YYNGEE. For this chain, trimming is 0 bases at the V end and 1 base at the J end, and the number of junction bases without a gene match is 5. The CDR3 runs 17 residues from the cysteine to the phenylalanine. Only the CDR3 region is kept as DNA, spanning 51 bases read in frame from base 1. Concerning this clone: It lacks a known antigen. Base qualities are not recorded, but no much larger clone differs from it by a single base.

TCRbeta CDR3 regions were amplified from genomic DNA using the immunoSEQ Assay, a bias-controlled multiplex PCR. On the authors' methods: Within the assay, amplification of reference gene primers was used to estimate how many nucleated cells each sample contained. Sequence reads were collapsed and filtered to measure the absolute abundance of every unique TCRbeta CDR3 rearrangement. For each sample, productive Simpson clonality was calculated as the square root of Simpson's diversity index over productive rearrangements. This is the immuneACCESS table as TCRdb keeps it, with only in-frame sequences that have V and J called. A part of the clones is gone; compared with another copy, unresolved V genes explain less than half, and the rest is unexplained. V and J calls and clone size follow that table, whereas D and trimming were derived from the DNA. The sample table contains roughly 200,000 clones; only one count was recorded for around 79% of them. Roughly 5.7% of the sample rests with the top ten.

The chain is made from TRBV9 and TRBJ2-3; 10 junctional bases match TRBD2. This TCR was sampled from a woman aged 40 to 50 with COVID-19, enrolled during active disease. Material for sequencing was peripheral blood. CDR3 reads: CASSVATSGVGTDTQYF. The nucleotide sequence reads TGTGCCAGCAGCGTAGCTACTAGCGGGGTCGGCACAGATACGCAGTATTTT.